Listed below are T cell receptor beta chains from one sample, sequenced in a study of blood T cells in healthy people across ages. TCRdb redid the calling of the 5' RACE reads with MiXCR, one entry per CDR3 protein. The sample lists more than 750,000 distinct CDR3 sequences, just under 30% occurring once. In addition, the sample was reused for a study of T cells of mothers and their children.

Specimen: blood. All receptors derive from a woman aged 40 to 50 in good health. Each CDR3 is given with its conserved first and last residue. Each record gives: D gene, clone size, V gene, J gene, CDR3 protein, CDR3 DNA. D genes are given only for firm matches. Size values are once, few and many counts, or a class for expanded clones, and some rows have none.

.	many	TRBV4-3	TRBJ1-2	CASSQESYYGYTF	TGCGCCAGCAGCCAGGAAAGCTACTATGGCTACACCTTC
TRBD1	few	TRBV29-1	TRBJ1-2	CSVEEWRQGGQGYTF	TGCAGCGTTGAAGAATGGCGACAGGGGGGTCAGGGCTACACCTTC
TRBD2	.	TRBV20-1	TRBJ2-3	CSARDSGGDRDTQYF	TGCAGTGCTAGAGATTCCGGGGGGGACCGAGATACGCAGTATTTT
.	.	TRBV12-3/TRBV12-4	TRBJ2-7	CASSLQDAYEQYF	TGTGCCAGCAGTTTGCAAGACGCCTACGAGCAGTACTTC
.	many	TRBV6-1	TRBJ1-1	CASSELGAFF	TGTGCCAGCAGTGAATTAGGAGCTTTCTTT
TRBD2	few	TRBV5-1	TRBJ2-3	CASSPGTRRDTQYF	TGCGCCAGCAGCCCCGGGACTAGGAGAGATACGCAGTATTTT
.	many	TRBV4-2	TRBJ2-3	CASSQDGRGGADTQYF	TGTGCCAGCAGCCAAGATGGAAGGGGAGGTGCAGATACGCAGTATTTT
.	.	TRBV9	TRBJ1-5	CASSVDLRGDQPQHF	TGTGCCAGCAGCGTAGATTTGAGGGGTGATCAGCCCCAGCATTTT
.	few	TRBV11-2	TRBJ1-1	CASSLAGGPNTEAFF	TGCGCCAGCAGCTTGGCCGGGGGTCCGAACACTGAAGCTTTCTTT
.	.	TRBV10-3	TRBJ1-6	CAIKDQGIRSPLHF	TGTGCCATCAAGGACCAGGGGATCAGGTCACCCCTCCACTTT
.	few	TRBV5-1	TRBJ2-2	CASSVTGSPNTGELFF	TGCGCCAGCAGCGTTACCGGGAGCCCCAACACCGGGGAGCTGTTTTTT
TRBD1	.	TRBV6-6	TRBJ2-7	CASTKTGGSYEQYF	TGTGCCAGCACTAAGACAGGGGGCAGCTACGAGCAGTACTTC
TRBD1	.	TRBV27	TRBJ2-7	CASRKGRGLDEQYF	TGTGCCAGCAGGAAGGGCAGGGGGCTCGACGAGCAGTACTTC
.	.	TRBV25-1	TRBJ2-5	CASSDSGRQETQYF	TGTGCCAGCAGTGACTCAGGACGGCAAGAGACCCAGTACTTC
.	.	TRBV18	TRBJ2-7	CASSPPRGNRGKQYF	TGTGCCAGCTCACCACCGAGGGGAAATCGCGGCAAGCAGTACTTC
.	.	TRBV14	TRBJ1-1	CASSFGTRVMNTEAFF	TGTGCCAGCTCCTTTGGGACAAGGGTCATGAACACTGAAGCTTTCTTT
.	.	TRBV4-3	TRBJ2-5	CASSQEWDPGTGQETQYF	TGCGCCAGCAGCCAAGAGTGGGACCCCGGGACCGGACAAGAGACCCAGTACTTC
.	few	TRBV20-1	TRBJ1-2	CSASKASDYGYTF	TGCAGTGCTTCCAAAGCCTCCGACTATGGCTACACCTTC
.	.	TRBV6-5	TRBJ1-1	CASRSTVSTEAFF	TGTGCCAGCAGGTCGACGGTGAGCACTGAAGCTTTCTTT
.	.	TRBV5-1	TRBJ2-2	CASVLGLGRTGELFF	TGCGCCAGTGTACTGGGATTGGGGCGCACCGGGGAGCTGTTTTTT
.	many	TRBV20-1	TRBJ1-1	CRTSRPGMNTEAFF	TGCAGAACCTCTCGACCAGGCATGAACACTGAAGCTTTCTTT
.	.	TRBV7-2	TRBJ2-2	CASSRSGVYTGELFF	TGTGCCAGCAGCCGGTCGGGGGTTTACACCGGGGAGCTGTTTTTT
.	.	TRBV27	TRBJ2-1	CASSPVRPSNEQFF	TGTGCCAGCAGTCCCGTACGGCCGTCAAATGAGCAGTTCTTC
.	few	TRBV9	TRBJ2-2	CASSPPSNTGELFF	TGTGCCAGCAGCCCTCCTTCGAACACCGGGGAGCTGTTTTTT
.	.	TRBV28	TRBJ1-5	CASSLGFEGYQPQHF	TGTGCCAGCAGTTTAGGTTTTGAGGGGTATCAGCCCCAGCATTTT
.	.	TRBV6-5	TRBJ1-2	CASSLEFLYGYTF	TGTGCCAGCAGTCTGGAATTTCTCTATGGCTACACCTTC
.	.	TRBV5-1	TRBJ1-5	CASSLESGGYQPQHF	TGCGCCAGCAGCTTGGAATCGGGGGGCTATCAGCCCCAGCATTTT
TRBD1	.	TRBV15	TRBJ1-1	CATRKGQGARTEAFF	TGTGCCACCAGAAAAGGACAGGGGGCGCGCACTGAAGCTTTCTTT
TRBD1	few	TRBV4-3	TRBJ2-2	CASSRGQGTNTGELFF	TGCGCCAGCAGCCGGGGACAGGGAACGAACACCGGGGAGCTGTTTTTT
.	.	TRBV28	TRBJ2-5	CACSLRGREQYF	TGTGCCTGCAGTTTAAGGGGGCGGGAGCAGTACTTC
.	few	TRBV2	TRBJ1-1	CASIDGGTGNTEAFF	TGTGCCAGCATCGATGGAGGAACAGGGAACACTGAAGCTTTCTTT
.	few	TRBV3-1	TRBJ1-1	CASSIIYTEAFF	TGTGCCAGCAGCATAATTTACACTGAAGCTTTCTTT
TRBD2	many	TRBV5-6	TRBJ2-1	CASSPAPGRDEQFF	TGTGCCAGCAGCCCCGCTCCGGGGAGGGATGAGCAGTTCTTC
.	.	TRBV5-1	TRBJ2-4	CASSLDGENIQYF	TGCGCCAGCAGTTTGGACGGTGAAAACATTCAGTACTTC
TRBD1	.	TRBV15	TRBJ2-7	CATGTVSSYEQYF	TGTGCCACCGGGACAGTGAGCTCCTACGAGCAGTACTTC
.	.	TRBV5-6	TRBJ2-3	CASSGGVTGYGDTQYF	TGTGCCAGCAGCGGAGGGGTCACAGGGTATGGAGATACGCAGTATTTT
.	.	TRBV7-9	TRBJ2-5	CASSPTPEQETQYF	TGTGCCAGCAGCCCAACGCCGGAGCAAGAGACCCAGTACTTC
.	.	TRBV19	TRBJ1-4	CASSGLDNEKLFF	TGTGCCAGTTCGGGACTGGATAATGAAAAACTGTTTTTT
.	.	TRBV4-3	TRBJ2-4	CASSQDLGLAKNIQYF	TGCGCCAGCAGCCAAGATCTCGGCTTAGCCAAAAACATTCAGTACTTC
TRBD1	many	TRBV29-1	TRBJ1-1	CSVDKGASTEAFF	TGCAGCGTTGATAAGGGGGCGAGCACTGAAGCTTTCTTT
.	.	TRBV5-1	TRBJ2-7	CASSLDQFSYEQYF	TGCGCCAGCAGCTTGGACCAGTTCTCCTACGAGCAGTACTTC
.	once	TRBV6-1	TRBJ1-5	CASSDSPYSNQPQHF	TGTGCCAGCAGTGACAGCCCCTATAGCAATCAGCCCCAGCATTTT
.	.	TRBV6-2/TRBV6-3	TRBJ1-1	CASSYRVATEAFF	TGTGCCAGCAGTTACAGGGTGGCCACTGAAGCTTTCTTT
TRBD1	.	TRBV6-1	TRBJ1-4	CASSDRGIAEKLFF	TGTGCCAGCAGCGACAGGGGAATTGCTGAAAAACTGTTTTTT
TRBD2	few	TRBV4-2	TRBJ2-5	CAGSPGLAGGWAQETQYF	TGTGCCGGCAGCCCGGGACTAGCGGGGGGTTGGGCGCAAGAGACCCAGTACTTC
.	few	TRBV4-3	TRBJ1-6	CASSQVAAAALHF	TGCGCCAGCAGCCAAGTAGCAGCGGCGGCCCTCCACTTT
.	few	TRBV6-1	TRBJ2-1	CASSEEPPKGNEQFF	TGTGCCAGCAGTGAAGAGCCCCCTAAGGGTAATGAGCAGTTCTTC
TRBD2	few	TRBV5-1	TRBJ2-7	CASSLQSGGPYEQYF	TGCGCCAGCAGCCTGCAAAGCGGGGGCCCTTACGAGCAGTACTTC
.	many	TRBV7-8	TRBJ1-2	CASSLESANYGYTF	TGTGCCAGCAGCTTAGAGTCAGCTAACTATGGCTACACCTTC
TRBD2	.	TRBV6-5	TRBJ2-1	CASSTDLQTSGAANEQFF	TGTGCCAGCAGTACCGACCTACAGACTAGCGGGGCAGCCAATGAGCAGTTCTTC
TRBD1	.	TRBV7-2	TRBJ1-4	CASTNDRGGEKLFF	TGTGCCAGCACCAACGACAGGGGGGGTGAAAAACTGTTTTTT
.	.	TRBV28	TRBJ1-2	CASSPPQDSVYGYTF	TGTGCCAGCAGTCCCCCGCAGGATTCCGTCTATGGCTACACCTTC
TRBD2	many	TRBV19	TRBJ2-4	CASSRTSGNIQYF	TGTGCCAGTAGTCGGACTAGCGGGAACATTCAGTACTTC
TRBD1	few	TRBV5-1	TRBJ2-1	CASSSTGTGVSEQFF	TGCGCCAGCAGCTCCACCGGGACAGGAGTCAGTGAGCAGTTCTTC